This TCR beta chain was identified during a study of T cells expressing NK-cell markers. A word on this clonotype: Its antigen is not known.

TCRdb reworked the 5' RACE reads into one entry per CDR3 protein, no DNA. The table lists roughly 430,000 distinct CDR3 sequences. Regarding the study as a whole: Researchers report these clonotypes also headed the CD3+CD56-NKG2C+ fraction in a handful of donors.

Germline CDR1 LNHNV, CDR2 YYDKDF (reference sequence). The CDR3 totals 14 residues. The sequenced sample consisted of blood T cells: a sorted CD56 or NKG2C T cell subset, CD4+ or CD8+ T cells, or bulk PBMC T cells (not recorded which). This chain connects TRBV15 to TRBJ1-5; there is no DNA to check the TCRdb D call of TRBD1. The sequence derives from a woman between 18 and 70 years old in good health. CDR3 loop: CATDTGGPHQPQHF.